The sequence of this TCR beta chain was determined in a study of naive and memory T cell subsets. An equimolar mix of two oligonucleotides served as the beta constant-region primer for TRBC1 and TRBC2. Four rounds of PCR amplified the ligated cDNA using nested alpha and beta constant-region primers plus SP2. One entry per CDR3 protein, called by TCRdb with MiXCR from the UMI-ligation and nested PCR reads. Of approximately 140,000 distinct CDR3 sequences detected, roughly 22% appear once; the ten largest clones hold around 0.097%. This clonotype has more than one count but fewer than ten. What it binds is not known. The V and J ends lost 0 bases and 2 bases respectively, with 11 bases between them. CDR3 length: 15 amino acids. Germline assignment: CDR1 MNHNY and CDR2 SVGAGI (reference sequence). Whole-study findings and limits: Naive repertoires, especially CD8, held a few larger clonotypes, possibly memory cells re-expressing CD45RA.

The receptor was isolated from a human donor in good health. The sample was naive CD4+ T cells from blood. The chain couples TRBV6-6 to TRBJ2-7, with TRBD1 as a possible D gene (6 bases). In DNA, the CDR3 is TGTGCCAGCAGTTACTCGAGACAGGACCCCTACGAGCAGTACTTC. Its translation: CASSYSRQDPYEQYF.